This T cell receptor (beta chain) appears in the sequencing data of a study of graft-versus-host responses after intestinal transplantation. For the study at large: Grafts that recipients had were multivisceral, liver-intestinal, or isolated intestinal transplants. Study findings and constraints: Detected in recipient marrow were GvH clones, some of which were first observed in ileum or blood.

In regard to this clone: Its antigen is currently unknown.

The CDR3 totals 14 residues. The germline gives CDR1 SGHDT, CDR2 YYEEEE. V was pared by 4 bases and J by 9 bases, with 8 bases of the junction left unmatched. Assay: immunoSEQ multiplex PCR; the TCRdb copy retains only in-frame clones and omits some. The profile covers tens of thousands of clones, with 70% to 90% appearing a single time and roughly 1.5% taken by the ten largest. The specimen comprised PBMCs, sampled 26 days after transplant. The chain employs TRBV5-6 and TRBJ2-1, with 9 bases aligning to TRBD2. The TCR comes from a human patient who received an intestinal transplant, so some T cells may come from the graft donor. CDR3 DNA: TGTGCCAGCAGCGCGGGGGGGGCCGGTGGTGAGCAGTTCTTC. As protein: CASSAGGAGGEQFF.